Following are 26 T cell receptor beta chains from one sample sequenced in a study of T cell repertoires and Cas9 in healthy adults. Produced via immunoSEQ multiplex PCR; TCRdb's table is partial and in-frame only. This table has about 22,000 clones, around 93% appearing once. What was sequenced was CD4+ effector T cells (CD127+, CD25-, CD137-, CD154-) from PBMCs; culture status not recorded. These receptors were taken from a human donor in good health.

The sample holds a few counts of this clone. The rearrangement joins TRBV10-3 to TRBJ1-1, with D perhaps matching TRBD1 (5 bases). Germline V gives CDR1 ENHRY, CDR2 SYGVKD. This CDR3 is 15 amino acids long. V lost 4 bases to trimming and J lost 0 bases, with 12 bases between them. The chain's CDR3 is CAISGSGTVNTEAFF. As DNA, the CDR3 is TGTGCCATCAGTGGGTCCGGGACGGTGAACACTGAAGCTTTCTTT.

About this clone itself: This CDR3 is also generated by other DNA sequences in the sample. V gene TRBV19 combines with J gene TRBJ1-1; D uncertain. The CDR3 is made up of 14 amino acids. V lost 0 bases to trimming and J lost 4 bases, with 9 bases between them. CDR1 is LNHDA and CDR2 is SQIVND in the germline V gene (reference sequence). The CDR3 nucleotides read TGTGCCAGTAGTATAGATTCATGGGGCACTGAAGCTTTCTTT. Amino acid sequence: CASSIDSWGTEAFF. Full variable domain (outside the CDR3, taken from reference TRBV19 and TRBJ1-1): DGGITQSPKYLFRKEGQNVTLSCEQNLNHDAMYWYRQDPGQGLRLIYYSQIVNDFQKGDIAEGYSVSREKKESFPLTVTSAQKNPTAFYLCASSIDSWGTEAFFGQGTRLTVV.

V gene TRBV14 combines with J gene TRBJ1-2; D gene ambiguous. V was shortened by 3 bases and J by 8 bases, with 13 bases between the two germline ends. The CDR3 totals 13 residues. Germline V lookup: CDR1 SGHDN, CDR2 FVKESK. CDR3 in DNA: TGTGCCAGCAGCCACTCGCCCAACGTAGGCTACACCTTC. It specifies CASSHSPNVGYTF. Supplemented by reference TRBV14 and TRBJ1-2, the full variable domain reads EAGVTQFPSHSVIEKGQTVTLRCDPISGHDNLYWYRRVMGKEIKFLLHFVKESKQDESGMPNNRFLAERTGGTYSTLKVQPAELEDSGVYFCASSHSPNVGYTFGSGTRLTVV.

The rearrangement uses TRBV7-2 and TRBJ2-7; D is unresolved. Germline V gives CDR1 SGHTA, CDR2 FQGNSA. The CDR3 consists of 12 residues. Trimming stripped 0 bases from V and 2 bases from J, with 2 bases between. CDR3 coding DNA: TGTGCCAGCAGCTTAGCGGCCTACGAGCAGTACTTC. It yields the protein CASSLAAYEQYF.

This chain uses TRBV15 with TRBJ1-2; 10 positions agree with TRBD1. Per the germline V gene, CDR1 is LNHNV and CDR2 is YYDKDF (reference sequence). This CDR3 is 14 amino acids long. V shed 3 bases, J shed 2 bases, and the junction held 0 bases outside the gene matches. The CDR3 DNA reads as TGTGCCACCAGCAGGGACAGGGGGAACTATGGCTACACCTTC. This sequence encodes CATSRDRGNYGYTF.

The chain couples TRBV5-6 to TRBJ2-2; TRBD2 might be the D (6 bases). This CDR3 contains 15 residues. With 0 bases removed from V and 5 bases from J, the gap between germline ends came to 11 bases. Germline V gives CDR1 SGHDT, CDR2 YYEEEE. The CDR3 spells CASSLDGRRTGELFF. The DNA of the CDR3 is TGTGCCAGCAGCTTGGACGGGAGAAGGACCGGGGAGCTGTTTTTT. Full variable domain (rest looked up from reference TRBV5-6 and TRBJ2-2): DAGVTQSPTHLIKTRGQQVTLRCSPKSGHDTVSWYQQALGQGPQFIFQYYEEEERQRGNFPDRFSGHQFPNYSSELNVNALLLGDSALYLCASSLDGRRTGELFFGEGSRLTVL.

J is TRBJ2-1 and V is TRBV27; D not certain. The CDR3 has 15 amino acids. Trimming removed 7 bases at V and 0 bases at J, with 13 bases between. Germline V gives CDR1 MNHEY, CDR2 SMNVEV (reference sequence). The CDR3 loop reads CASMWRLSSYNEQFF. CDR3 DNA sequence: TGTGCCAGCATGTGGCGGTTAAGCTCCTACAATGAGCAGTTCTTC.

This rearrangement joins TRBV7-9 to TRBJ1-3; D may be TRBD1 (5 bases). Germline V gene data show CDR1 as SEHNR and CDR2 as FQNEAQ (reference sequence). The CDR3 has 10 amino acids. Trimming stripped 4 bases from V and 13 bases from J, with 8 bases between. In DNA, the CDR3 is TGTGCCAGCAGCTCGGGACTTATATATTTT. Its protein product is CASSSGLIYF. Using reference TRBV7-9 and TRBJ1-3 for the parts outside the CDR3, the full variable domain is DTGVSQNPRHKITKRGQNVTFRCDPISEHNRLYWYRQTLGQGPEFLTYFQNEAQLEKSRLLSDRFSAERPKGSFSTLEIQRTEQGDSAMYLCASSSGLIYFGEGSWLTVV.

The chain carries TRBV9 and TRBJ1-3; D is unresolved. The CDR3 totals 13 residues. With 7 bases removed from V and 3 bases from J, the gap between germline ends came to 11 bases. Germline-derived CDR1 and CDR2 are SGDLS and YYNGEE. The CDR3 loop is CASDEGFGNTIYF. CDR3 in DNA: TGTGCCAGCGACGAGGGCTTTGGAAACACCATATATTTT.

The chain couples TRBV7-9 to TRBJ1-1; no firm D call. The CDR3 is made up of 14 amino acids. V was clipped by 5 bases and J by 1 base, with 11 bases between them. Germline CDR1 SEHNR, CDR2 FQNEAQ (reference sequence). CDR3 region: CASSPNLGNTEAFF. The DNA for the CDR3 is TGTGCCAGCAGCCCCAACCTGGGGAACACTGAAGCTTTCTTT. The complete variable domain, with remaining parts taken from reference TRBV7-9 and TRBJ1-1, reads DTGVSQNPRHKITKRGQNVTFRCDPISEHNRLYWYRQTLGQGPEFLTYFQNEAQLEKSRLLSDRFSAERPKGSFSTLEIQRTEQGDSAMYLCASSPNLGNTEAFFGQGTRLTVV.

The V call is TRBV5-4, the J call TRBJ2-1; D gene unclear. Trimming took 0 bases from V and 7 from J, leaving 5 bases between them. This CDR3 has 12 amino acids. Germline assignment: CDR1 SGHNT and CDR2 YYREEE (reference sequence). In DNA, the CDR3 is TGTGCCAGCAGCTTGGTTCCGAATGAGCAGTTCTTC. This codes for CASSLVPNEQFF.

The chain recombines TRBV5-1 with TRBJ1-3; a weak D match, TRBD1 (5 bases). The CDR3 contains 15 residues. V gave up 0 bases and J gave up 0 bases, with 7 bases separating them. In germline, CDR1 is SGHRS, CDR2 YFSETQ. The chain's CDR3 is CASSLGQSSGNTIYF. In DNA, the CDR3 is TGCGCCAGCAGCTTGGGACAGTCCTCTGGAAACACCATATATTTT.

The V call is TRBV19, the J call TRBJ1-4; D may be TRBD1 (5 bases). This CDR3 contains 15 residues. The ends were cut back, 3 bases at V and 7 bases at J, with 15 bases in the middle. Germline V gene data show CDR1 as LNHDA and CDR2 as SQIVND (reference sequence). CDR3 region: CASSIRGRVGEKLFF. CDR3 nucleotide sequence: TGTGCCAGTAGTATCCGGGGCAGGGTCGGTGAAAAACTGTTTTTT.

V and J are TRBV4-3 and TRBJ2-6, with a possible D match to TRBD2 (6 bases). The V and J ends lost 0 bases and 4 bases respectively, with 28 bases between them. Germline V gene sequence: CDR1 LGHNA, CDR2 YSLEER. This CDR3 has 22 residues. CDR3 bases: TGCGCCAGCAGCCAAGAAACGCGCGGGATGGGTCGACTTGGGGCGGGGGCCAACGTCCTGACTTTC. Protein: CASSQETRGMGRLGAGANVLTF.

DNA for the CDR3: TGTGCCAGCAGTTACTCCCGGGACTCCAACCCCTTTGGCTACACCTTC. It is translated as CASSYSRDSNPFGYTF. This chain connects TRBV6-5 to TRBJ1-2, with D possibly being TRBD1 (5 bases). The CDR3 runs to 16 residues. The germline CDR1 and CDR2 sequences are MNHEY and SVGAGI. The V and J ends lost 0 bases and 7 bases respectively, with 18 bases between them.

The genes are TRBV7-8 and TRBJ1-6; 7 bases match TRBD1. This CDR3 region has 14 residues. Per germline, CDR1 SGHVS and CDR2 FQNEAQ. With V trimmed by 1 base and J by 7 bases, 1 base remained unmatched. In DNA form, the CDR3 reads TGTGCCAGCAGCTTAGACAGGGGCAATTCACCCCTCCACTTT. This gives the protein CASSLDRGNSPLHF.

V gene TRBV4-3 combines with J gene TRBJ2-3; TRBD1 aligns across 7 bases. CDR3 length: 16 amino acids. V was clipped by 2 bases and J by 3 bases; unmatched bases: 8. Germline CDR1 reads LGHNA; CDR2 reads YSLEER. CDR3 residues: CASSQRVRGQTDTQYF. The CDR3, as DNA: TGCGCCAGCAGCCAAAGAGTCCGGGGACAGACAGATACGCAGTATTTT.

The chain joins TRBV4-1 to TRBJ2-1; 8 nucleotides match TRBD2. Germline V gene lookup returns CDR1 MGHRA and CDR2 YSYEKL. The CDR3 runs 15 residues. The V gene end was trimmed by 2 bases and the J gene end by 7 bases; junction bases not matched to a gene: 7. The DNA for the CDR3 is TGCGCCAGCAGCCAACCCTTAGCGGGGCAAAATGAGCAGTTCTTC. Translated, it gives CASSQPLAGQNEQFF.

The rearrangement joins TRBV14 to TRBJ2-1, with 8 bases fitting TRBD2. CDR1 is SGHDN, CDR2 FVKESK, per germline. There are 15 residues in the CDR3. With 1 base clipped from V and 12 bases from J, the junction kept 11 bases outside the gene matches. The CDR3 loop is CASSQGGGSGIWQFF. The CDR3 DNA reads TGTGCCAGCAGCCAAGGCGGTGGTAGCGGGATTTGGCAGTTCTTC.

The rearrangement links TRBV7-2 to TRBJ1-4; tentative D call: TRBD1 (5 bases). Between the trimmed V and J ends, which lost 3 bases and 4 bases, there was a span of 18 bases. The CDR3 spans 17 residues. From germline, CDR1 is SGHTA and CDR2 FQGNSA. As DNA, the CDR3 is TGTGCCAGCAGCTTCGGGGGGAGCGGGACGGGTAATGAAAAACTGTTTTTT. This sequence encodes CASSFGGSGTGNEKLFF.

The chain combines TRBV19 with TRBJ1-2; 7 positions match TRBD1. Germline V gene lookup returns CDR1 LNHDA and CDR2 SQIVND (reference sequence). This CDR3 region has 16 residues. Trimming removed 9 bases from V and 4 bases from J; junction bases left unmatched: 17. The CDR3 DNA reads TGTGCCAGCGGACTATCAGGACAGGTCGGTACCTATGGCTACACCTTC. It encodes CASGLSGQVGTYGYTF.

The chain couples TRBV11-3 to TRBJ1-3, with D hard to call. From germline, CDR1 is SGHNT and CDR2 YENEEA. The CDR3 is 13 residues long. V lost 3 bases to trimming and J lost 0 bases, with 3 bases between them. CDR3 nucleotide sequence: TGTGCCAGCAGCTTTCTCTCTGGAAACACCATATATTTT. This codes for CASSFLSGNTIYF.

The CDR3 DNA reads as TGTGCCAGCAGCAAGGGACAGGGGCCCTCCTCTGGAAACACCATATATTTT. It is translated as CASSKGQGPSSGNTIYF. This chain connects TRBV7-2 to TRBJ1-3; 10 nucleotides align to TRBD1. Germline CDR1 and CDR2: SGHTA and FQGNSA. J lost 0 bases, V lost 5 bases, and 7 bases had no gene match. The CDR3 length is 17 residues. The full variable domain, its missing parts supplied by reference TRBV7-2 and TRBJ1-3, is GAGVSQSPSNKVTEKGKDVELRCDPISGHTALYWYRQSLGQGLEFLIYFQGNSAPDKSGLPSDRFSAERTGGSVSTLTIQRTQQEDSAVYLCASSKGQGPSSGNTIYFGEGSWLTVV.

V usage is TRBV19 and J usage is TRBJ2-5; possibly TRBD2 for D (7 bases). The germline V gene has CDR1 LNHDA and CDR2 SQIVND (reference sequence). Trimming removed 10 bases at V and 5 bases at J, with 14 bases between. The CDR3 has 12 residues. DNA of the CDR3: TGTGCCACCGGACTAGGGGGGGAGACCCAGTACTTC. Its translation: CATGLGGETQYF.

The V gene is TRBV18, the J gene TRBJ1-1, with 7 bases fitting TRBD1. The junction had 9 bases not matched to a gene; V was cut back by 3 bases and J by 8 bases. CDR3 length equals 14 residues. Germline loops: CDR1 KGHSH, CDR2 LQKENI. DNA for the CDR3: TGTGCCAGCTCACCCAGACAGGGTCGGTTCGAAGCTTTCTTT. Translation gives CASSPRQGRFEAFF.

This clone was observed a handful of times. The J gene is TRBJ2-2, the V gene TRBV7-8; D may match TRBD1 or TRBD2 (5 bases each). With 5 bases removed from V and 7 bases from J, the gap between germline ends came to 20 bases. The CDR3 is made up of 16 amino acids. Germline CDR1 reads SGHVS; CDR2 reads FQNEAQ. The CDR3 sequence: CASSRRGRVISGELFF. DNA for the CDR3: TGTGCCAGCAGCCGTCGGGGCAGGGTAATAAGCGGGGAGCTGTTTTTT.